These 13 T cell receptor beta chains originate from one sample sequenced in a study of shared clonotypes between healthy human individuals. Profiled with immunoSEQ multiplex PCR; TCRdb holds only in-frame clones, not every one. The sample has a few million clones, about 92% seen once. Sample: naive CD4+ T cells sorted from blood. Stated subset: CD45RA+ positively selected. The receptors stem from a man aged 18 to 29 in good health.

The genes are TRBV6-4 and TRBJ2-7; D gene ambiguous. Germline V gene data show CDR1 as MRHNA and CDR2 as SNTAGT. This CDR3 has 16 amino acids. V dropped 1 base and J dropped 0 bases, with 13 bases sitting between them. CDR3 sequence reads: CASSDLKNGPSYEQYF. DNA for the CDR3: TGTGCCAGCAGTGACTTGAAAAATGGTCCCTCCTACGAGCAGTACTTC.

The chain has TRBV28 and TRBJ1-3, with unresolved D. Germline CDR1 MDHEN, CDR2 SYDVKM. There are 14 residues in the CDR3. Trimming took off 3 bases at V and 0 bases at J, with 6 bases between the two ends. CDR3 loop: CASSFQVSGNTIYF. CDR3 nucleotides: TGTGCCAGCAGTTTTCAGGTCTCTGGAAACACCATATATTTT.

V and J are TRBV5-1 and TRBJ1-6; D is uncertain. V lost 0 bases and J lost 8, with 12 bases in between. Per germline, CDR1 SGHRS and CDR2 YFSETQ. The length of the CDR3 is 15 residues. This CDR3 reads CASSLVDPIDSPLHF. CDR3 nucleotide sequence: TGCGCCAGCAGCTTGGTCGACCCTATTGATTCACCCCTCCACTTT.

The chain carries TRBV4-1 and TRBJ2-1; 7 nucleotides align to TRBD1. CDR3 length: 14 residues. Per germline, CDR1 MGHRA and CDR2 YSYEKL. Trimming took 0 bases from V and 10 from J; bases not matched to a gene: 6. CDR3 in DNA: TGCGCCAGCAGCCAAGAGGGAAGGGGGCGGGAGCAGTTCTTC. Its protein product is CASSQEGRGREQFF.

The rearrangement links TRBV18 to TRBJ2-4; D remains ambiguous. Deletions cut 3 bases from V and 0 bases from J, with 9 bases between. CDR1 KGHSH and CDR2 LQKENI come from the germline V gene. The CDR3 loop spans 15 amino acids. CDR3 nucleotide sequence: TGTGCCAGCTCACCCCTAGTGATAGCCAAAAACATTCAGTACTTC. Protein product: CASSPLVIAKNIQYF.

V usage is TRBV5-1 and J usage is TRBJ2-1; TRBD2 is a possible D gene (5 bases). Germline CDR1 SGHRS, CDR2 YFSETQ. The V and J ends lost 5 bases and 0 bases respectively, with 9 bases between them. This CDR3 region has 14 residues. In DNA form, the CDR3 reads TGCGCCAGCAGAAGCGGAACCTCCTACAATGAGCAGTTCTTC. It translates to CASRSGTSYNEQFF.

To note about this clone: Other DNA sequences of this sample code for an identical CDR3. The V call is TRBV7-8, the J call TRBJ2-5; 13 bases fit TRBD2. Germline loops: CDR1 SGHVS, CDR2 FQNEAQ. After removal of 1 base from V and 2 bases from J, the junction contained 1 base not matched to a gene. This CDR3 has 16 residues. CDR3 protein: CASSLGLAGGQETQYF. Written as DNA, the CDR3 is TGTGCCAGCAGCTTAGGACTAGCGGGGGGTCAAGAGACCCAGTACTTC.

The genes are TRBV6-5 and TRBJ2-7, with 11 bases identical to TRBD1. The CDR3 consists of 16 residues. The V gene end was trimmed by 2 bases and the J gene end by 2 bases; junction bases not matched to a gene: 5. CDR1 and CDR2 (germline): MNHEY, SVGAGI. Written as DNA, the CDR3 is TGTGCCAGCAGTTACCCAGGGACAGGGGGGACCTACGAGCAGTACTTC. This translates into CASSYPGTGGTYEQYF.

The chain recombines TRBV10-3 with TRBJ2-5, with 9 bases that match TRBD1. This CDR3 is 14 amino acids long. Germline loops: CDR1 ENHRY, CDR2 SYGVKD. The J segment lost 2 bases and the V segment lost 4 bases, leaving 2 bases of the junction unmatched. The CDR3 loop reads CAISVGQGQETQYF. The DNA of the CDR3 is TGTGCCATCAGTGTAGGACAGGGGCAAGAGACCCAGTACTTC.

The chain carries TRBV11-2 and TRBJ2-7; D is undetermined. Trimming took off 3 bases at V and 0 bases at J, with 9 bases between the two ends. Germline V gene sequence: CDR1 SGHAT, CDR2 FQNNGV. This CDR3 spans 14 amino acids. The CDR3 is CASSFTESSYEQYF. The CDR3 bases are TGTGCCAGCAGCTTCACAGAGAGCTCCTACGAGCAGTACTTC.

This clone showed up just once. The gene calls are TRBV9 and TRBJ2-7, with D perhaps being TRBD1 or TRBD2 (5 bases each). This CDR3 has 15 amino acids. V shed 2 bases and J shed 4 bases, with 16 bases lying between them. Germline values: CDR1 SGDLS, CDR2 YYNGEE. DNA of the CDR3: TGTGCCAGCAGCGTTAGCCCGAGGGGAGATTACGAGCAGTACTTC. The encoded protein is CASSVSPRGDYEQYF.

V is TRBV18 and J is TRBJ2-1; 7 nucleotides agree with TRBD2. The CDR3 is 14 amino acids. V trimming: 6 bases; J trimming: 6 bases; junction bases outside the gene matches: 8. Germline V gene sequence: CDR1 KGHSH, CDR2 LQKENI. CDR3 protein: CASSPGLDFNEQFF. CDR3 sequence (DNA): TGTGCCAGCTCTCCAGGACTAGATTTCAATGAGCAGTTCTTC.

This chain joins TRBV27 and TRBJ1-5; D is ambiguous. From germline, CDR1 is MNHEY and CDR2 SMNVEV (reference sequence). This CDR3 comprises 14 residues. Trimming pared 4 bases from V and 6 bases from J, leaving 13 bases between. CDR3 protein: CASSSGSGVQPQHF. The CDR3 nucleotides are TGTGCCAGCAGTTCCGGTTCAGGCGTTCAGCCCCAGCATTTT.